These 28 T cell receptor beta chains share one sample of origin, sequenced in a study of spatial heterogeneity in lung cancer. MiXCR was run by TCRdb on the 5' RACE reads, yielding one entry per CDR3 protein. The data contain under 50,000 distinct CDR3 sequences, about 5% of them singletons. The time point denotes: sample taken at primary tumor resection. This sample comprised PBMCs, obtained at surgery. The receptors shown here come from a female donor with early-stage non-small cell lung cancer.

This clonotype showed up just a few times. V gene TRBV5-1 combines with J gene TRBJ1-1; no firm D call. Trimming stripped 3 bases from V and 0 bases from J, with 12 bases between. There are 15 residues in the CDR3. CDR1 and CDR2 (germline): SGHRS, YFSETQ. This CDR3 is CASSSRTSLNTEAFF. The CDR3, as DNA: TGCGCCAGCAGCTCAAGGACCTCACTGAACACTGAAGCTTTCTTT.

This clonotype was found a few times. Written as DNA, the CDR3 is TGTGCCAGCAATGTGGGGCCCCCCTATAGCAATCAGCCCCAGCATTTT. The encoded protein is CASNVGPPYSNQPQHF. The chain links TRBV12-3 or TRBV12-4 to TRBJ1-5; perhaps TRBD1 as D (5 bases). The CDR3 sequence is 16 residues long. Trimming took off 7 bases at V and 0 bases at J, with 16 bases between the two ends.

This clonotype was seen ten or more times. CDR3 loop: CASSLGRSTYNEQFF. The CDR3 DNA follows: TGTGCCAGCAGTTTAGGCAGGTCGACCTACAATGAGCAGTTCTTC. The chain joins TRBV27 to TRBJ2-1; no firm D call. The V and J ends lost 2 bases and 2 bases respectively, with 10 bases between them. Germline CDR1 is MNHEY and CDR2 is SMNVEV (reference sequence). CDR3 length equals 15 residues.

This clonotype was seen at least ten times. The chain employs TRBV20-1 and TRBJ1-2, with TRBD1 matching over 7 bases. The CDR3 loop spans 14 amino acids. Germline CDR1 is DFQATT and CDR2 is SNEGSKA (reference sequence). The trim removed 0 bases at V and 8 bases at J, leaving 9 bases unmatched. In DNA, the CDR3 is TGCAGTGCTAGAGAGAGGGGGCAAGTCATCGGCTACACCTTC. This encodes CSARERGQVIGYTF.

This clonotype was counted at least ten times. The chain is built from TRBV12-3 or TRBV12-4 and TRBJ1-2; D remains unclear. CDR3 length: 14 residues. The germline V and J ends were trimmed by 6 bases and 8 bases, with 19 bases remaining between them. CDR3 sequence (DNA): TGTGCCAGCAGACCCACCCGGGTCGGTGGCGGCTACACCTTC. Protein product: CASRPTRVGGGYTF.

This chain joins TRBV6-6 and TRBJ2-3, with 11 bases fitting TRBD2. CDR1 is MNHNY and CDR2 is SVGAGI in the germline V gene (reference sequence). The junction had 5 bases not matched to a gene; V was cut back by 8 bases and J by 1 base. The CDR3 sequence is 15 residues long. The chain's CDR3 is CASGLSGGGTDTQYF. CDR3 bases: TGTGCCAGCGGCCTTAGCGGGGGGGGCACAGATACGCAGTATTTT.

This clonotype was picked up many times. This chain connects TRBV28 to TRBJ2-1; 9 bases align to TRBD2. Germline V gene data show CDR1 as MDHEN and CDR2 as SYDVKM. V lost 8 bases, J lost 5 bases, and 13 bases stayed unmatched. This CDR3 region has 16 residues. As DNA, the CDR3 is TGTGCCAGCGTGATTGGTGGGACTAGCCCGAACAATGAGCAGTTCTTC. It translates to CASVIGGTSPNNEQFF.

The gene calls are TRBV20-1 and TRBJ2-1; 7 nucleotides match TRBD2. CDR1 is DFQATT, CDR2 SNEGSKA, per germline (reference sequence). The V gene end was trimmed by 3 bases and the J gene end by 4 bases; junction bases not matched to a gene: 6. There are 14 residues in the CDR3. The CDR3 DNA sequence: TGCAGTGCTAGGCCTAGCGGCCGTTACAATGAGCAGTTCTTC. Translated: CSARPSGRYNEQFF.

This clonotype was seen at least ten times. The V gene is TRBV19, the J gene TRBJ1-6, with TRBD1 identical over 8 bases. CDR3 length: 16 residues. Germline CDR1 reads LNHDA; CDR2 reads SQIVND (reference sequence). V lost 4 bases and J lost 8; bases outside the gene matches: 10. The CDR3 protein is CASSTPGQAAHSPLHF. For the CDR3, the DNA is TGTGCCAGTAGTACCCCGGGACAGGCAGCGCATTCACCCCTCCACTTT.

This clonotype was seen repeatedly, ten times or more. CDR3 nucleotides: TGCAGTGCTAGAGCCGGGACAGATAATTCACCCCTCCACTTT. As protein: CSARAGTDNSPLHF. This chain connects TRBV20-1 to TRBJ1-6; 7 bases are a match to TRBD1. The CDR3 runs 14 residues. Germline loops: CDR1 DFQATT, CDR2 SNEGSKA (reference sequence). Germline trimming cut 1 base from V and 5 bases from J; bases unmatched to any gene: 2.

The chain couples TRBV9 to TRBJ2-5; maybe TRBD2 (5 bases). Germline V gene lookup returns CDR1 SGDLS and CDR2 YYNGEE. This CDR3 comprises 16 residues. The V end was cut by 0 bases, the J end by 3 bases, with 15 bases between. CDR3 nucleotides: TGTGCCAGCAGCGTAGCTGCGGTGGGAGTAGAAGAGACCCAGTACTTC. Translated, it gives CASSVAAVGVEETQYF.

This clonotype was counted many times. V and J are TRBV5-1 and TRBJ1-6; 9 positions match TRBD1. The V gene end was trimmed by 1 base and the J gene end by 7 bases; junction bases not matched to a gene: 6. The length of the CDR3 is 16 residues. Germline CDR1 reads SGHRS; CDR2 reads YFSETQ. The CDR3 DNA reads as TGCGCCAGCAGCTTGTTGGGACAGGGTGAAAATTCACCCCTCCACTTT. Translation: CASSLLGQGENSPLHF.

This clonotype was found many times. The chain carries TRBV28 and TRBJ2-7, with D possibly being TRBD1 or TRBD2 (5 bases each). Trimming pared 6 bases from V and 3 bases from J, leaving 12 bases between. The CDR3 runs to 13 residues. CDR1 is MDHEN and CDR2 is SYDVKM in the germline V gene. The CDR3 is CASRAGTVYEQYF. Here the CDR3 DNA reads TGTGCCAGCAGAGCCGGGACCGTCTACGAGCAGTACTTC.

This clonotype was seen ten or more times. The rearrangement uses TRBV2 and TRBJ2-3, with 7 bases matching TRBD1. Germline assignment: CDR1 SNHLY and CDR2 FYNNEI. This CDR3 has 13 amino acids. V gave up 7 bases and J gave up 6 bases; unmatched junction bases: 7. CDR3 sequence reads: CASTEQGMDTQYF. As DNA, the CDR3 is TGTGCCAGCACGGAACAGGGGATGGATACGCAGTATTTT.

This clonotype was counted at least ten times. The V gene is TRBV9, the J gene TRBJ2-7; D ambiguous. Trimming left V 3 bases short and J 6 bases short, with 13 bases between. The CDR3 sequence is 13 residues long. Germline loops: CDR1 SGDLS, CDR2 YYNGEE. The CDR3 nucleotides read TGTGCCAGCAGCGAGGCCCCTTGGGGCGAGCAGTACTTC. Protein sequence: CASSEAPWGEQYF.

This clonotype has ten or more counts. The chain combines TRBV5-5 with TRBJ1-2; D gene ambiguous. The V and J ends lost 4 bases and 2 bases respectively, with 9 bases between them. The CDR3 runs 13 residues. The germline gives CDR1 SGHKS, CDR2 YYEKEE (reference sequence). CDR3 in amino acids: CASSPDGNYGYTF. For the CDR3, the DNA is TGTGCCAGCAGCCCGGACGGAAACTATGGCTACACCTTC. The full variable domain, completed using reference TRBV5-5 and TRBJ1-2, is DAGVTQSPTHLIKTRGQQVTLRCSPISGHKSVSWYQQVLGQGPQFIFQYYEKEERGRGNFPDRFSARQFPNYSSELNVNALLLGDSALYLCASSPDGNYGYTFGSGTRLTVV.

This clonotype was counted at least ten times. V and J are TRBV28 and TRBJ2-4; D might be TRBD2 (6 bases). The V gene's germline CDR1 is MDHEN and CDR2 SYDVKM. The CDR3 covers 14 residues. V lost 8 bases and J 3 bases, leaving 14 bases between the germline ends. The CDR3 bases are TGTGCCAGCTCTCCCAGGAGGGGCAAAAACATTCAGTACTTC. Its protein is CASSPRRGKNIQYF.

This clonotype was recorded at least ten times. V gene TRBV15 combines with J gene TRBJ2-1, with 10 bases identical to TRBD2. CDR3 length equals 15 residues. The V segment lost 2 bases and the J segment 2 bases; nucleotides outside the gene matches: 0. CDR1 and CDR2 from the germline V gene are LNHNV and YYDKDF (reference sequence). CDR3 coding DNA: TGTGCCACCAGCAGAAGCGGGGGGGCCTACAATGAGCAGTTCTTC. It yields the protein CATSRSGGAYNEQFF.

This clonotype was detected many times. The chain joins TRBV20-1 to TRBJ1-6, with D unclear. This CDR3 has 15 amino acids. V was shortened by 1 base and J by 5 bases, with 12 bases between the two germline ends. Germline V lookup: CDR1 DFQATT, CDR2 SNEGSKA (reference sequence). The DNA for the CDR3 is TGCAGTGCTAGAGTGAGGGCTGGCGATAATTCACCCCTCCACTTT. This gives the protein CSARVRAGDNSPLHF.

This chain uses TRBV6-6 with TRBJ1-5; a weak D match, TRBD1 (6 bases). Germline V gene data show CDR1 as MNHNY and CDR2 as SVGAGI (reference sequence). V was cut by 2 bases and J by 1 base, with 18 bases left in between. CDR3 size: 18 residues. The CDR3: CASSYPQTGIYSNQPQHF. CDR3 coding DNA: TGTGCCAGCAGTTACCCACAAACAGGGATTTACAGCAATCAGCCCCAGCATTTT.

With regard to this clonotype: A much larger clone differs by one base, so this may be a read error. The chain recombines TRBV5-1 with TRBJ2-5, with no clear D. Germline V lookup: CDR1 SGHRS, CDR2 YFSETQ. The CDR3 length is 15 residues. CDR3 region: CVSSLAGSTQETQYF. CDR3 nucleotide sequence: TGCGTCAGCAGCTTGGCCGGCAGCACTCAAGAGACCCAGTACTTC.

Here the CDR3 DNA reads TGTGCCAGCAGCTTCGTCGGGGCAGATACGCAGTATTTT. It yields the protein CASSFVGADTQYF. The genes are TRBV7-9 and TRBJ2-3, with a tentative D call TRBD2 (5 bases). The CDR3 has 13 amino acids. Germline loops: CDR1 SEHNR, CDR2 FQNEAQ (reference sequence). V lost 3 bases and J lost 4, with 8 bases in between.

Notes on this clonotype: Given a much more abundant clone one base away, this may be a read error. V gene TRBV29-1 combines with J gene TRBJ2-1; D is unclear. The CDR3 contains 11 residues. Germline lookup yields CDR1 SQVTM and CDR2 ANQGSEA. For the CDR3, the DNA is TGCAGCGTTGGACGCTACAATGAGCAGTCCTTC. Protein sequence: CSVGRYNEQSF.

This clonotype came up many times. V gene TRBV9 combines with J gene TRBJ2-1, with 8 nucleotides matching TRBD2. CDR1 is SGDLS, CDR2 YYNGEE, per germline. V lost 4 bases, J lost 7 bases, and 10 bases stayed unmatched. The CDR3 runs to 15 residues. The CDR3 loop reads CASSPDRGGWNEQFF. The CDR3 nucleotides read TGTGCCAGCAGCCCTGACCGGGGGGGCTGGAATGAGCAGTTCTTC.

This clonotype was counted many times. The rearrangement uses TRBV7-8 and TRBJ1-3, with 7 bases lining up with TRBD1. Per germline, CDR1 SGHVS and CDR2 FQNEAQ. The CDR3 covers 14 residues. The V gene end was trimmed by 5 bases and the J gene end by 4 bases; junction bases not matched to a gene: 5. Here the CDR3 reads CASSHRGSGNTIYF. The CDR3 DNA sequence: TGTGCCAGCAGCCACAGGGGATCAGGAAACACCATATATTTT.

This clonotype was observed a handful of times. The gene calls are TRBV5-6 and TRBJ2-2; 8 bases agree with TRBD2. The germline gives CDR1 SGHDT, CDR2 YYEEEE. CDR3 length: 13 amino acids. The V segment lost 4 bases and the J segment 7 bases; nucleotides outside the gene matches: 3. This CDR3 is CASSPGLVGELFF. The CDR3 coding sequence is TGTGCCAGCAGCCCGGGACTAGTCGGGGAGCTGTTTTTT.

In its sample, this clonotype was seen many times. The chain is built from TRBV14 and TRBJ1-4; D unresolved. This CDR3 spans 13 amino acids. From germline, CDR1 is SGHDN and CDR2 FVKESK. V lost 1 base, J lost 15 bases, and 15 bases lay in between. The CDR3 region is CASSQVALGELFF. The CDR3 coding sequence is TGTGCCAGCAGCCAAGTCGCCCTCGGGGAATTGTTTTTT.

This clonotype has a count of ten or more. The chain recombines TRBV3-1 with TRBJ2-3, with D hard to call. V was pared by 2 bases and J by 1 base, with 22 bases between. Per germline, CDR1 LGHDT and CDR2 YNNKEL (reference sequence). This CDR3 contains 19 residues. The CDR3: CASSQSLITTYGGTDTQYF. The CDR3 region has the DNA TGTGCCAGCAGCCAAAGCCTGATCACGACTTACGGAGGCACAGATACGCAGTATTTT.